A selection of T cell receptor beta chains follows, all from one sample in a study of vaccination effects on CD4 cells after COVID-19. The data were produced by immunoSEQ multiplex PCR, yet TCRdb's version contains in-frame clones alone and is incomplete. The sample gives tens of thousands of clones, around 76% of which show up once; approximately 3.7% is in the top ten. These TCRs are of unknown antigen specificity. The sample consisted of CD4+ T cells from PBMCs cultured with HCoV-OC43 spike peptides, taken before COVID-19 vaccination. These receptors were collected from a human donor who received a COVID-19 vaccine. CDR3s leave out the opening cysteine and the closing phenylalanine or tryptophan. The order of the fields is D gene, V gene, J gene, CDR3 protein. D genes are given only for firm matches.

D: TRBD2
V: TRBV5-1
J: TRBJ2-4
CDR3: ASSLEGSGGPQY

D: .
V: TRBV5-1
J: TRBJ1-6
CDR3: ASSMSSYNSPLH

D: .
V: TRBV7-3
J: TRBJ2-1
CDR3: ASSYRDTTYNEQF

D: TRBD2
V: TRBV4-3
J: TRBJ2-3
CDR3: ASSQDREGVNTQY

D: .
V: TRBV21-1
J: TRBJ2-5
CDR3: ASSNVGGQETQY

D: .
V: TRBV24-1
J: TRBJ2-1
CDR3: ATSAYRDNEQF

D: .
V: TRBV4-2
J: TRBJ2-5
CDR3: ASSQDRVGAQETQY

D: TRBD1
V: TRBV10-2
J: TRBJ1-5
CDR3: ASSEQGARLQH

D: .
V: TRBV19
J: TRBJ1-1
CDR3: ASRGRGANTEAF

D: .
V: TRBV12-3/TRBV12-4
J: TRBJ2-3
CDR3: ASSPRDTQY

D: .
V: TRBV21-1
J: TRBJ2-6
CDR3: AKGFQGRQGDYSGANVLT

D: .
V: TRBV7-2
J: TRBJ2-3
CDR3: ASSPHRDTQY

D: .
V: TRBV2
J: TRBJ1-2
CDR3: ASSQTLNYGYT

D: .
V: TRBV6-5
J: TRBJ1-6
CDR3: ASSYFGGTNSPLH

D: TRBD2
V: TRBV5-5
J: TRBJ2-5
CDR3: ASIPAGPGETQY

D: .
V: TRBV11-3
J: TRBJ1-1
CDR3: ASSFEQNTEAF

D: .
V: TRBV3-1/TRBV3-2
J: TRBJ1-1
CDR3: ASSQGAGNTEAF

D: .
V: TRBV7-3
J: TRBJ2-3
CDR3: ASSLNPTSTDTQY

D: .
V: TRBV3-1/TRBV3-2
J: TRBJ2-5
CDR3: ASSQVWETQY

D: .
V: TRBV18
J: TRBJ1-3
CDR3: ASSPYPVDSTGNTIY

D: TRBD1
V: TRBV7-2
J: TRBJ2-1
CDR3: ASSLDRGQSNEQF

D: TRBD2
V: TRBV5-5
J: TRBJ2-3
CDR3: ASSPILTSGAQDTQY

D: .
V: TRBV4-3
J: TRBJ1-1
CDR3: ASSQDRNTEAF

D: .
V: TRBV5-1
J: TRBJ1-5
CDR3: ASSLGAGARQPQH

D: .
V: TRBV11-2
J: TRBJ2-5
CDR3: ASSLVAEETQY

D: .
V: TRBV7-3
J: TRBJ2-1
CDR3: ASSLTYNNEQF

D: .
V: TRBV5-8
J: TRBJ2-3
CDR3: ASPSSGPTDTQY

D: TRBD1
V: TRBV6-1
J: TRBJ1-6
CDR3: ASSERDRVNSPLH